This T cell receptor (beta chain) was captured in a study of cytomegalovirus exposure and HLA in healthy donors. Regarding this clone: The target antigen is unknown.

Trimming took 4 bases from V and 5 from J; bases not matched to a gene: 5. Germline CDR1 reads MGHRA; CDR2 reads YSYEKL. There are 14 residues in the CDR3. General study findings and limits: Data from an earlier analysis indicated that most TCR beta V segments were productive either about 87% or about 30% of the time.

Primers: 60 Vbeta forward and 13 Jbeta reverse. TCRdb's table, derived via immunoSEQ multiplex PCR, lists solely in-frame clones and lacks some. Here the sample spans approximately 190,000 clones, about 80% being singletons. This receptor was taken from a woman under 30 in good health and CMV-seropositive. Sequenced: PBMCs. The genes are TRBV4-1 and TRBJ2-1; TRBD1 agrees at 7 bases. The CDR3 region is CASSRTGTDNEQFF. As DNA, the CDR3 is TGCGCCAGCAGCCGAACCGGGACAGACAATGAGCAGTTCTTC.